These 6 T cell receptor beta chains share one sample of origin, sequenced in a study of blood T cell repertoires in COVID-19. The protocol was immunoSEQ multiplex PCR, while the TCRdb copy is restricted to in-frame clones and leaves out a portion. The profile shows under 450,000 clones, about four fifths of them singletons. The sequenced sample was peripheral blood. The receptors derive from a human donor with acute or convalescent COVID-19. The donor label of this sample is uncertain.

The chain joins TRBV7-9 to TRBJ2-7; 12 bases are a match to TRBD1. J was trimmed by 5 bases and V by 2 bases; bases with no gene match: 4. CDR1 and CDR2 from the germline V gene are SEHNR and FQNEAQ (reference sequence). The CDR3 runs to 15 residues. The CDR3 DNA is TGTGCCAGCAGCTTAATGGGACAGGGGGCCGACGAGCAGTACTTC. Its protein product is CASSLMGQGADEQYF.

This rearrangement joins TRBV6-5 to TRBJ1-1, with D uncertain. Trimming cost V 4 bases and J 0 bases, with 6 bases left between them. Germline V CDR1 and CDR2: MNHEY, SVGAGI. This CDR3 has 13 residues. CDR3 region: CASSLEMNTEAFF. In nucleotides, the CDR3 is TGTGCCAGCAGTTTGGAGATGAACACTGAAGCTTTCTTT.

This sequence joins TRBV21-1 and TRBJ1-5; no DNA check was done on the table's D call, TRBD1. TRBV21-1 is classified as a pseudogene. The CDR3 extends over 18 amino acids. Written as DNA, the CDR3 is TGTGCCAGCAGCACCCCTAACGCCGGGACAGGGGTCAATCAGCCCCAGCATTTT. Translation gives CASSTPNAGTGVNQPQHF.

The V call is TRBV28, the J call TRBJ1-2, with D uncertain. Trimming removed 6 bases from V and 4 bases from J, with 6 bases in between. Per germline, CDR1 MDHEN and CDR2 SYDVKM. CDR3 length equals 11 residues. Written as DNA, the CDR3 is TGTGCCAGCAGGCAACTCTATGGCTACACCTTC. Translated, it gives CASRQLYGYTF.

The chain links TRBV9 to TRBJ1-6; 8 positions match TRBD1. Germline V gene lookup returns CDR1 SGDLS and CDR2 YYNGEE. This CDR3 has 16 amino acids. J was trimmed by 8 bases and V by 3 bases; bases with no gene match: 10. The CDR3 DNA follows: TGTGCCAGCAGCGATCGACAGGGGCCACTGCATTCACCCCTCCACTTT. Residues: CASSDRQGPLHSPLHF.

This clone showed up just a few times. The V call is TRBV19, the J call TRBJ1-5, with no clear D. Per the germline V gene, CDR1 is LNHDA and CDR2 is SQIVND (reference sequence). This CDR3 comprises 17 residues. V gave up 4 bases and J gave up 0 bases, with 16 bases separating them. The CDR3 nucleotides read TGTGCCAGTAGTAGATCACACCGCGGTTATAGCAATCAGCCCCAGCATTTT. Its protein product is CASSRSHRGYSNQPQHF.